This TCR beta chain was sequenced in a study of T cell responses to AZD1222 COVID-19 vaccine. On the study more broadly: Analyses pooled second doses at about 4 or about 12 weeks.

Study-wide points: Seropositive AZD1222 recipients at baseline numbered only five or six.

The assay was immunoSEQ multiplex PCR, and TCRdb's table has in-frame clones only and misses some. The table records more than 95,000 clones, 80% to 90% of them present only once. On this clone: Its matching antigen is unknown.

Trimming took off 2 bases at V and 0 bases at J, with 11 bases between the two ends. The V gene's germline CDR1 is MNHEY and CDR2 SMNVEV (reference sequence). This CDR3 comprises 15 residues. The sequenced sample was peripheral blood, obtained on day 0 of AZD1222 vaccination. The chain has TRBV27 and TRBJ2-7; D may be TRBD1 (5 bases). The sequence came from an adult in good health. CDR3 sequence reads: CASSLQGVSSYEQYF. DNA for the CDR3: TGTGCCAGCAGTTTACAGGGCGTGAGCTCCTACGAGCAGTACTTC.